This T cell receptor (beta chain) was captured by sequencing in a study of response to subunit inactivated influenza vaccine. Study-level results: Each seasonal flu vaccination may recruit only limited new T cells, authors suggested.

The ends lost 2 bases at V and 8 bases at J; junction bases unmatched: 10. This CDR3 comprises 14 residues. The germline gives CDR1 SGHDT, CDR2 YYEEEE. As regards this clonotype: The antigen is unknown.

TCRdb ran MiXCR on the RT-PCR reads and lists one entry per CDR3 protein. The table records 490,000 or so distinct CDR3 sequences, 7.6% of them present only once. The input for sequencing was PBMCs from blood, taken roughly 24 months after vaccination. The chain has TRBV5-6 and TRBJ2-7; 7 nucleotides match TRBD1. The origin of this receptor is a man aged 50-75 years who received an inactivated influenza vaccine. CDR3 coding DNA: TGTGCCAGCAGCTTCGGGACAGCTACTACGCAGCAGTACTTC. This encodes CASSFGTATTQQYF.